The rows below give T cell receptor beta chains drawn from one sample of a study of cytotoxic CD8 clonotypes in ibrutinib-treated CLL. The table came from immunoSEQ multiplex PCR; TCRdb's copy has only in-frame clones and leaves some out. The sample contains hundreds of thousands of clones, roughly 77% of which appear only once. The sequenced sample was PBMCs, obtained after 12 months of ibrutinib treatment. The receptors here all came from a human donor with chronic lymphocytic leukemia. The CDR3 runs from the conserved cysteine through the conserved F or W. Fields, in order: J gene, clone size, D gene, V gene, CDR3 protein, CDR3 DNA. D genes are given only for firm matches. The size of a clone is reported for some rows only, either as once, few or many, or as a class for expanded clones.

TRBJ1-2	many	NA	TRBV6-5	CASSYVPGGYGYTF	TGTGCCAGCAGTTATGTACCCGGCGGCTATGGCTACACCTTC
TRBJ2-3	NA	TRBD2	TRBV4-1	CASSLKRGESTDTQYF	TGCGCCAGCAGCCTCAAGCGGGGGGAATCCACAGATACGCAGTATTTT
TRBJ1-2	NA	NA	TRBV28	CASSLQAGYTF	TGTGCCAGCAGTTTACAGGCCGGCTACACCTTC
TRBJ1-2	NA	TRBD1	TRBV5-1	CASSLGPGQGSRGYTF	TGCGCCAGCAGCTTGGGACCGGGACAGGGTTCTAGAGGCTACACCTTC
TRBJ1-2	NA	NA	TRBV19	CASISREFYGYTF	TGTGCCAGTATCTCCAGGGAGTTCTATGGCTACACCTTC
TRBJ2-2	NA	TRBD1	TRBV5-4	CASSFNQGANTGELFF	TGTGCCAGCAGCTTCAATCAGGGGGCGAACACCGGGGAGCTGTTTTTT
TRBJ2-5	few	NA	TRBV7-2	CASSLGGSRQETQYF	TGTGCCAGCAGCTTGGGGGGATCGAGGCAAGAGACCCAGTACTTC
TRBJ1-2	NA	NA	TRBV2	CASSGAQGAEAREGYTF	TGTGCCAGCAGTGGGGCACAGGGAGCTGAAGCCCGGGAGGGCTACACCTTC
TRBJ1-5	NA	TRBD1	TRBV5-6	CASSLGGRGYNQPQHF	TGTGCCAGCAGCTTAGGGGGCAGGGGATACAATCAGCCCCAGCATTTT
TRBJ2-1	NA	NA	TRBV19	CASSMAVGWDEQFF	TGTGCCAGTAGTATGGCAGTTGGATGGGATGAGCAGTTCTTC
TRBJ2-2	NA	NA	TRBV5-1	CASSGVAGRTGELFF	TGCGCCAGCAGCGGAGTTGCAGGGAGGACCGGGGAGCTGTTTTTT
TRBJ1-1	NA	NA	TRBV11-2	CASSPHSWSTEAFF	TGTGCCAGCAGCCCCCACTCCTGGAGCACTGAAGCTTTCTTT
TRBJ1-2	NA	TRBD1	TRBV27	CASSKDRDPFNYGYTF	TGTGCCAGCAGCAAGGACAGGGACCCATTCAACTATGGCTACACCTTC
TRBJ1-2	NA	NA	TRBV5-1	CASSSSTSNYGYTF	TGCGCCAGCAGCTCTTCGACATCTAACTATGGCTACACCTTC
TRBJ1-5	many	NA	TRBV18	CASSPQGPPQHF	TGTGCCAGCTCACCACAGGGCCCGCCCCAGCATTTT
TRBJ1-6	once	NA	TRBV2	CASSEGSGNSPLHF	TGTGCCAGCAGTGAAGGGTCTGGCAATTCACCCCTCCACTTT
TRBJ2-7	few	TRBD1	TRBV27	CASWGQESSYEQYF	TGTGCCAGCTGGGGACAGGAGAGCTCCTACGAGCAGTACTTC
TRBJ2-3	NA	NA	TRBV5-1	CASSQTSTDTQYF	TGCGCCAGCAGCCAGACTAGCACAGATACGCAGTATTTT
TRBJ2-7	NA	NA	TRBV7-8	CASSLGRLSSYEQYF	TGTGCCAGCAGCTTAGGTCGGTTGAGCTCCTACGAGCAGTACTTC
TRBJ1-1	few	NA	TRBV2	CASSGNRFGNTEAFF	TGTGCCAGCAGTGGAAACAGGTTTGGGAACACTGAAGCTTTCTTT
TRBJ1-1	NA	NA	TRBV9	CASSAETDMNTEAFF	TGTGCCAGCAGCGCCGAGACAGACATGAACACTGAAGCTTTCTTT
TRBJ1-6	NA	NA	TRBV12-5	CASGLVELNSPLHF	TGTGCTAGTGGTTTGGTAGAGCTTAATTCACCCCTCCACTTT
TRBJ1-1	few	TRBD1	TRBV6-6	CASKYRTGDTEAFF	TGTGCCAGCAAATATAGGACAGGTGACACTGAAGCTTTCTTT
TRBJ1-4	few	TRBD1	TRBV4-2	CASSRGTDYEKLFF	TGTGCCAGCAGCCGTGGGACAGACTATGAAAAACTGTTTTTT
TRBJ1-2	NA	NA	TRBV6-5	CASSKQGGGHYGYTF	TGTGCCAGCAGCAAACAAGGGGGGGGCCACTATGGCTACACCTTC
TRBJ1-1	NA	NA	TRBV30	CAWSLGPLGTEAFF	TGTGCCTGGAGTTTAGGACCACTGGGGACTGAAGCTTTCTTT
TRBJ2-7	NA	NA	TRBV7-3	CASSTVGERLVAHEQYF	TGTGCCAGCAGCACAGTCGGTGAGCGGCTGGTAGCTCACGAGCAGTACTTC
TRBJ1-2	NA	NA	TRBV30	CAWSRGDYGYTF	TGTGCCTGGAGTCGGGGGGACTATGGCTACACCTTC
TRBJ1-3	NA	TRBD1	TRBV7-9	CASSSLDRGSGNTIYF	TGTGCCAGCAGCTCTCTTGACAGGGGGTCAGGAAACACCATATATTTT
TRBJ2-5	NA	NA	TRBV27	CASSLHQYQETQYF	TGTGCCAGCAGTTTACACCAGTACCAAGAGACCCAGTACTTC
TRBJ2-7	NA	TRBD2	TRBV5-1	CASSSQLAVGLAGEQYF	TGCGCCAGCAGCTCGCAACTCGCCGTGGGACTAGCGGGCGAGCAGTACTTC
TRBJ2-7	NA	NA	TRBV5-5	CASSLVPGYEQYF	TGTGCCAGCAGCTTGGTTCCGGGCTACGAGCAGTACTTC
TRBJ1-5	NA	NA	TRBV28	CASSLEGHGNQPQHF	TGTGCCAGCAGTTTAGAGGGACACGGTAATCAGCCCCAGCATTTT
TRBJ2-1	NA	NA	TRBV5-1	CASMEQPRLGSNEQFF	TGCGCCAGCATGGAACAGCCTCGCCTCGGGTCGAATGAGCAGTTCTTC
TRBJ2-4	NA	TRBD1	TRBV25-1	CASSGPGQGSKNIQYF	TGTGCCAGCAGTGGACCGGGACAGGGCTCCAAAAACATTCAGTACTTC
TRBJ2-3	NA	NA	TRBV11-2	CASSLLSGDTQYF	TGTGCCAGCAGCCTCCTTAGTGGGGATACGCAGTATTTT
TRBJ1-1	few	NA	TRBV18	CASSPSKGGMAEAFF	TGTGCCAGCTCACCATCGAAGGGTGGAATGGCTGAAGCTTTCTTT
TRBJ2-7	once	TRBD1	TRBV19	CASRQGAKYEQYF	TGTGCCAGCAGACAGGGGGCAAAGTACGAGCAGTACTTC
TRBJ1-3	NA	NA	TRBV5-6	CASSLVFGGNTIYF	TGTGCCAGCAGCTTGGTTTTCGGGGGCAACACCATATATTTT
TRBJ2-1	NA	NA	TRBV27	CASTLFNEQFF	TGTGCCAGCACGCTCTTCAATGAGCAGTTCTTC
TRBJ2-6	NA	NA	TRBV7-8	CASREHPSGANVLTF	TGTGCCAGCAGGGAACATCCATCCGGGGCCAACGTCCTGACTTTC
TRBJ2-5	NA	NA	TRBV6-5	CASSLRPETQYF	TGTGCCAGCAGTTTGAGGCCAGAGACCCAGTACTTC
TRBJ2-3	NA	TRBD1	TRBV5-1	CASSTGQGVTDTQYF	TGCGCCAGCAGCACGGGACAGGGGGTCACAGATACGCAGTATTTT
TRBJ1-1	NA	NA	TRBV20-1	CSALRGSEAFF	TGCAGTGCCCTTCGAGGGTCTGAAGCTTTCTTT
TRBJ1-2	NA	NA	TRBV18	CASFQREGYGYTF	TGTGCCAGCTTCCAGAGAGAGGGCTATGGCTACACCTTC
TRBJ2-5	few	TRBD2	TRBV4-3	CASSLGLAGGQETQYF	TGCGCCAGCAGCCTAGGACTAGCGGGAGGACAAGAGACCCAGTACTTC
TRBJ1-5	NA	NA	TRBV2	CASSEGQQGNQPQHF	TGTGCCAGCAGTGAAGGTCAACAGGGCAATCAGCCCCAGCATTTT
TRBJ1-5	few	NA	TRBV30	CAWSRQSNQPQHF	TGTGCCTGGAGTAGACAGAGTAATCAGCCCCAGCATTTT
TRBJ1-5	many	NA	TRBV28	CASSLSFDRQPQHF	TGTGCCAGCAGTTTGAGTTTTGATCGACAGCCCCAGCATTTT
TRBJ2-5	NA	TRBD2	TRBV4-3	CASSQEMVLAGGIPSRETQYF	TGCGCCAGCAGCCAAGAAATGGTACTAGCGGGAGGTATACCGTCCAGGGAGACCCAGTACTTC
TRBJ2-6	NA	NA	TRBV5-6	CASSILQGSGANVLTF	TGTGCCAGCAGTATTCTTCAGGGCTCTGGGGCCAACGTCCTGACTTTC